This TCR beta chain was identified in a study of Graves' ophthalmopathy and Graves' hyperthyroidism. Using RNA transcripts, the TCR beta CDR3 regions were amplified. Amplification began with first-round RT-PCR using HTBI primers, then second-round multiplex PCR was performed. Via MiXCR, TCRdb re-called the multiplex PCR reads, giving one row per CDR3 protein. In the table there are over a million distinct CDR3 sequences, 35% to 40% of which are singletons. Diagnoses were established from clinical symptoms, serum thyroxine, TRAb, thyroid ultrasound and orbital computed tomography. A word on this clonotype: Its antigen remains unknown.

Notes on the study in general: Most thyroid-expanded clonotypes exceeding 0.001 frequency were also found in blood. A roughly 81% specificity and nearly 90% sensitivity were achieved by a 13-signature model that separated ophthalmopathy from stable hyperthyroidism. It was with roughly 71% sensitivity and about 73% specificity that the model predicted ophthalmopathy progression.

V shed 0 bases, J shed 8 bases, and the junction held 5 bases outside the gene matches. Germline V gives CDR1 SGDLS, CDR2 YYNGEE. The CDR3 spans 15 residues. The genes are TRBV9 and TRBJ1-6; 7 bases agree with TRBD1. Material: peripheral blood or thyroid tissue (not recorded which). The TCR originated in an adult man with Graves' hyperthyroidism. CDR3 DNA sequence: TGTGCCAGCAGCGTAGCTCAGGGGGGCGATTCACCCCTCCACTTT. Residues: CASSVAQGGDSPLHF. The full variable domain, completed using reference TRBV9 and TRBJ1-6, is DSGVTQTPKHLITATGQRVTLRCSPRSGDLSVYWYQQSLDQGLQFLIQYYNGEERAKGNILERFSAQQFPDLHSELNLSSLELGDSALYFCASSVAQGGDSPLHFGNGTRLTVT.